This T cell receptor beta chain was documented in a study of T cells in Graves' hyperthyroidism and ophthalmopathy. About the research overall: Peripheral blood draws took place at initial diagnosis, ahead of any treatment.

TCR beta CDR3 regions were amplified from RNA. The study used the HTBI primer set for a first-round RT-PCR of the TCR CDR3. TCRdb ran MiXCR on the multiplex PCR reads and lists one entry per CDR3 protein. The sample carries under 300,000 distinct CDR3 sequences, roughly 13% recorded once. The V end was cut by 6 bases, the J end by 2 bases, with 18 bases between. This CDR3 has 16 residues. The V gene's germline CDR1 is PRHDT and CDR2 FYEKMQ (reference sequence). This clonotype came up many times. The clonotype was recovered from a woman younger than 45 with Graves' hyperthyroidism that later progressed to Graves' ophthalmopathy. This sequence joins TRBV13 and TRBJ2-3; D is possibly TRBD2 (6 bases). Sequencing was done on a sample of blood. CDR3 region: CASSHGLPPFTDTQYF. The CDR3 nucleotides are TGTGCCAGCAGTCATGGACTACCGCCTTTCACAGATACGCAGTATTTT.